This is a list of T cell receptor beta chains from one sample in a study of PD-L1 blockade in urothelial cancer. Method: immunoSEQ multiplex PCR; TCRdb's copy keeps in-frame clones and lacks some. The repertoire holds tens of thousands of clones, with about 81% as singletons. The sample consisted of PBMCs, taken around atezolizumab (anti-PD-L1) treatment. The receptors originated from a man between 65 and 79 years old with urothelial cancer. Each CDR3 is given with its conserved first and last residue. The order of the fields is D gene, clone size, V gene, J gene, CDR3 DNA, CDR3 protein. D genes are given only for firm matches. The listing skips clone size in some rows; elsewhere it reads once, few, many or a size class.

D gene: .
clone size: .
V gene: TRBV10-2
J gene: TRBJ2-1
CDR3 DNA: TGCGCCAGCAGAGTCGGGAGAGGGAGCAATGAGCAGTTCTTC
CDR3 protein: CASRVGRGSNEQFF

D gene: TRBD1
clone size: .
V gene: TRBV7-9
J gene: TRBJ2-3
CDR3 DNA: TGTGCCAGCAGCTTCCCACAGGGGGGCCCAGATACGCAGTATTTT
CDR3 protein: CASSFPQGGPDTQYF

D gene: .
clone size: .
V gene: TRBV7-2
J gene: TRBJ2-1
CDR3 DNA: TGTGCCAGCAGCCGCCCGCGGGGAGAGCAGTTCTTC
CDR3 protein: CASSRPRGEQFF

D gene: .
clone size: .
V gene: TRBV7-2
J gene: TRBJ2-5
CDR3 DNA: TGTGCCAGCAGCTGGCGGATGGACCAAGAGACCCAGTACTTC
CDR3 protein: CASSWRMDQETQYF

D gene: TRBD2
clone size: .
V gene: TRBV9
J gene: TRBJ2-3
CDR3 DNA: TGTGCCAGCAGCGCTTCCAAGGCCGGGACTAGCGGTGGGACAGATACGCAGTATTTT
CDR3 protein: CASSASKAGTSGGTDTQYF

D gene: .
clone size: .
V gene: TRBV28
J gene: TRBJ2-2
CDR3 DNA: TGTGCCAGCAGACCCCTCAATGAGGGAAACACCGGGGAGCTGTTTTTT
CDR3 protein: CASRPLNEGNTGELFF

D gene: TRBD1
clone size: .
V gene: TRBV4-1
J gene: TRBJ1-2
CDR3 DNA: TGCGCCAGCAGTGGGACAGGGTATTCTGGCTACACCTTC
CDR3 protein: CASSGTGYSGYTF

D gene: TRBD2
clone size: .
V gene: TRBV5-6
J gene: TRBJ2-5
CDR3 DNA: TGTGCCAGCAGCCCGATAAGTTGGGCGGGAGGGCCTCGTGAGACCCAGTACTTC
CDR3 protein: CASSPISWAGGPRETQYF

D gene: TRBD1
clone size: .
V gene: TRBV19
J gene: TRBJ1-5
CDR3 DNA: TGTGCCAGTAGTACTGACAGGGGCTATAGCAATCAGCCCCAGCATTTT
CDR3 protein: CASSTDRGYSNQPQHF

D gene: .
clone size: few
V gene: TRBV2
J gene: TRBJ2-5
CDR3 DNA: TGTGCCAGCAGGCTCCCTTCGACTGGATGGGAAGAGACCCAGTACTTC
CDR3 protein: CASRLPSTGWEETQYF

D gene: .
clone size: .
V gene: TRBV7-3
J gene: TRBJ2-1
CDR3 DNA: TGTGCCAGCAGCCCCGCGGGCTCCTACAATGAGCAGTTCTTC
CDR3 protein: CASSPAGSYNEQFF

D gene: .
clone size: few
V gene: TRBV4-3
J gene: TRBJ2-2
CDR3 DNA: TGCGCCAGCAGCCAATACCCACAGAACACCGGGGAGCTGTTTTTT
CDR3 protein: CASSQYPQNTGELFF

D gene: .
clone size: .
V gene: TRBV19
J gene: TRBJ1-2
CDR3 DNA: TGTGCCAGTAGTATTGGCTCTGGCTACACCTTC
CDR3 protein: CASSIGSGYTF

D gene: .
clone size: .
V gene: TRBV2
J gene: TRBJ1-2
CDR3 DNA: TGTGCCAGCAGTGCAGGGGTTAGTAACTATGGCTACACCTTC
CDR3 protein: CASSAGVSNYGYTF

D gene: .
clone size: .
V gene: TRBV5-1
J gene: TRBJ2-3
CDR3 DNA: TGCGCCAGCAGCTTGGGGGGGCAGTCCACAGATACGCAGTATTTT
CDR3 protein: CASSLGGQSTDTQYF

D gene: TRBD1
clone size: .
V gene: TRBV15
J gene: TRBJ1-5
CDR3 DNA: TGTGCCACCAACGAGGGGTTCGGGACAGACTATAGCAATCAGCCCCAGCATTTT
CDR3 protein: CATNEGFGTDYSNQPQHF

D gene: .
clone size: .
V gene: TRBV5-4
J gene: TRBJ2-3
CDR3 DNA: TGTGCCAGCAGCTTGGCAGAGGGCCGTACAACGGATACGCAGTATTTT
CDR3 protein: CASSLAEGRTTDTQYF

D gene: .
clone size: .
V gene: TRBV4-1
J gene: TRBJ1-1
CDR3 DNA: TGCGCCAGCAGCAAATCAGGGGCCGTGGCGGGGAACACTGAAGCTTTCTTT
CDR3 protein: CASSKSGAVAGNTEAFF

D gene: .
clone size: .
V gene: TRBV27
J gene: TRBJ2-3
CDR3 DNA: TGTGCCAGCAATCCTCTGGCCCAAACAGATACGCAGTATTTT
CDR3 protein: CASNPLAQTDTQYF

D gene: TRBD2
clone size: .
V gene: TRBV4-2
J gene: TRBJ2-7
CDR3 DNA: TGTGCCAGCAGCCAAGATCTCGGGCTAGCGGGAGTCTACGAGCAGTACTTC
CDR3 protein: CASSQDLGLAGVYEQYF

D gene: .
clone size: .
V gene: TRBV7-3
J gene: TRBJ2-5
CDR3 DNA: TGTGCCAGCAGCCGCAACGAAAGGGGGACCCAGTACTTC
CDR3 protein: CASSRNERGTQYF

D gene: .
clone size: .
V gene: TRBV4-3
J gene: TRBJ2-3
CDR3 DNA: TGCGCCAGCAGCCAAGACCTAAGCACAGATACGCAGTATTTT
CDR3 protein: CASSQDLSTDTQYF

D gene: TRBD1
clone size: .
V gene: TRBV28
J gene: TRBJ2-3
CDR3 DNA: TGTGCCAGCAGTTTAGACTGGACAGGGGGGACAGATACGCAGTATTTT
CDR3 protein: CASSLDWTGGTDTQYF

D gene: .
clone size: .
V gene: TRBV5-1
J gene: TRBJ2-1
CDR3 DNA: TGCGCCAGCAGCCCGCCACGGGTGTTGGGTGAGCAGTTCTTC
CDR3 protein: CASSPPRVLGEQFF

D gene: TRBD1
clone size: few
V gene: TRBV5-5
J gene: TRBJ1-2
CDR3 DNA: TGTGCCAGCAGCTTAGGCATTGGGACAGAGGGCTACACCTTC
CDR3 protein: CASSLGIGTEGYTF

D gene: TRBD1
clone size: .
V gene: TRBV19
J gene: TRBJ1-2
CDR3 DNA: TGTGCCAGTAGTCTAAGACAGGGGACTAACTATGGCTACACCTTC
CDR3 protein: CASSLRQGTNYGYTF

D gene: .
clone size: .
V gene: TRBV7-2
J gene: TRBJ1-5
CDR3 DNA: TGTGCCAGCAGCTTAGACAGGGATCAGCCCCAGCATTTT
CDR3 protein: CASSLDRDQPQHF

D gene: .
clone size: once
V gene: TRBV4-2
J gene: TRBJ2-3
CDR3 DNA: TGTGCCAGCAGCCAAGATTTCACGGGATCCACAGATACGCAGTATTTT
CDR3 protein: CASSQDFTGSTDTQYF

D gene: .
clone size: .
V gene: TRBV11-3
J gene: TRBJ1-3
CDR3 DNA: TGTGCCAGCAGACTGAGCCGTTCTTTTGACACCATATATTTT
CDR3 protein: CASRLSRSFDTIYF

D gene: TRBD1
clone size: .
V gene: TRBV5-6
J gene: TRBJ2-7
CDR3 DNA: TGTGCCAGCAGCTTGGGTGGGACAGTCTACGAGCAGTACTTC
CDR3 protein: CASSLGGTVYEQYF

D gene: TRBD1
clone size: .
V gene: TRBV9
J gene: TRBJ1-3
CDR3 DNA: TGTGCCAGCAGCGAAGGGACAGGGAGAAGTGGAGACACCATATATTTT
CDR3 protein: CASSEGTGRSGDTIYF

D gene: .
clone size: once
V gene: TRBV7-2
J gene: TRBJ2-3
CDR3 DNA: TGTGCCAGCAGCTTGCGAGATACGCAGTATTTT
CDR3 protein: CASSLRDTQYF